This passage covers 6 T cell receptor beta chains from one sample sequenced in a study of regulatory T cells in long-lasting Graves disease. Noted time point: newly diagnosed GD, antithyroid drugs for less than 3 months. Following extraction of RNA from PBMCs, that RNA was used to make the TCR library. Relying on iRepertoire HTBI primers and Arm-PCR of CDR3 regions, the team built TCR beta libraries. TCRdb reanalysed the multiplex PCR reads using MiXCR and keeps one entry per CDR3 protein. Of roughly 510,000 distinct CDR3 sequences in the sample, 16% are singletons; the top ten hold around 12%. These data also featured in a second study, about T cells in Graves' hyperthyroidism and ophthalmopathy.

This specimen consisted of peripheral blood mononuclear cells (PBMCs), obtained at new diagnosis, from a patient treated with antithyroid drugs. The receptor set was obtained from a man between 18 and 29 years old with Graves disease.

To note about this clonotype: The junction departs from germline at one end; a sequencing error may be responsible. This chain uses TRBV19 with TRBJ2-7; 12 positions agree with TRBD2. Per the germline V gene, CDR1 is LNHDA and CDR2 is SQIVND (reference sequence). The CDR3 consists of 14 residues. Here the CDR3 reads CASRTSGSSYVQYF. The CDR3 coding sequence is TGTGCCAGTAGGACTAGCGGGAGCTCCTACGTGCAGTACTTC.

This clonotype has ten or more counts. The chain combines TRBV7-6 with TRBJ2-7, with D perhaps assigned TRBD1 or TRBD2 (5 bases each). Per germline, CDR1 SGHVS and CDR2 FNYEAQ. Trimming shortened V by 2 bases and J by 3 bases, and 20 bases separated the two germline ends. There are 17 residues in the CDR3. DNA of the CDR3: TGTGCCAGCAGCTTATTTGCAGGTATAGGGACGGACTACGAGCAGTACTTC. Residues: CASSLFAGIGTDYEQYF. The whole variable domain, remainder taken from reference TRBV7-6 and TRBJ2-7, is GAGVSQSPRYKVTKRGQDVALRCDPISGHVSLYWYRQALGQGPEFLTYFNYEAQQDKSGLPNDRFSAERPEGSISTLTIQRTEQRDSAMYRCASSLFAGIGTDYEQYFGPGTRLTVT.

The J gene is TRBJ1-1, the V gene TRBV12-3 or TRBV12-4, with D uncertain. CDR3 length: 13 amino acids. The V end lost 5 bases, the J end lost 5 bases, and 12 bases lay between the germline ends. The CDR3, as DNA: TGTGCCAGCAGTAATGGAGGGTGGACTGAAGCTTTCTTT. Encoded protein: CASSNGGWTEAFF.

The V gene is TRBV12-3 or TRBV12-4, the J gene TRBJ1-2, with a possible D match to TRBD1 (5 bases). V was shortened by 6 bases and J by 4 bases, with 12 bases between the two germline ends. CDR3 length: 13 amino acids. This CDR3 is CASRTGLLYGYTF. The CDR3 DNA sequence: TGTGCCAGCAGAACGGGACTGCTCTATGGCTACACCTTC.

With regard to this clonotype: An end of the junction does not agree with germline; a read error may underlie this. J is TRBJ2-1 and V is TRBV18; 11 bases are shared with TRBD2. The CDR3 consists of 15 residues. CDR1 and CDR2 (germline): KGHSH, LQKENI. CDR3 protein: CASSQTSGGYNKQFF. For the CDR3, the DNA is TGTGCCAGCTCTCAAACTAGCGGGGGATACAATAAGCAGTTCTTC.

This clonotype came up many times. V and J are TRBV29-1 and TRBJ2-7; D is uncertain. This CDR3 spans 10 amino acids. V lost 4 bases and J lost 4, with 5 bases in between. CDR1 SQVTM and CDR2 ANQGSEA come from the germline V gene. In DNA form, the CDR3 reads TGCAGCGTTGGTAGTTACGAGCAGTACTTC. Protein: CSVGSYEQYF.